Listed here are 8 T cell receptor beta chains from one sample, sequenced in a study of human T cells and chemical hapten exposure. Before extraction, the whole blood was not fractionated, and total RNA was taken from it. Unique molecular identifiers were attached to individual cDNA molecules within the library. MiXCR was run by TCRdb on the reads, yielding one entry per CDR3 protein. The sample includes roughly 3,000 distinct CDR3 sequences, 49% of them seen just once. The sample comprised whole blood. Receptors originate from a human donor who had alopecia or was a healthy volunteer (not recorded which). Some clones in this sample may be carry-over from other donors' samples. This table probably holds off-target reads from a library built for another chain.

This chain links TRBV7-9 with TRBJ2-5; 7 nucleotides align to TRBD2. CDR1 is SEHNR and CDR2 is FQNEAQ in the germline V gene (reference sequence). The CDR3 runs to 14 residues. V trimming: 3 bases; J trimming: 1 base; junction bases outside the gene matches: 2. The DNA for the CDR3 is TGTGCCAGCAGCTTCGTAGCGGGCCAAGAGACCCAGTACTTC. Residues: CASSFVAGQETQYF.

J is TRBJ2-7 and V is TRBV23-1; the D is unclear. TRBV23-1 is annotated as an ORF whose role is uncertain. The CDR3 has 15 residues. V was shortened by 3 bases and J by 3 bases, with 15 bases between the two germline ends. For the CDR3, the DNA is TGCGCCAGCAGTCATCAGGTCTTTCAGTTCTACGAGCAGTACTTC. Protein sequence: CASSHQVFQFYEQYF.

The chain's CDR3 is CASSYIAATNEKLFF. Written as DNA, the CDR3 is TGTGCCAGCAGTTACATCGCCGCGACTAATGAAAAACTGTTTTTT. V and J are TRBV6-6 and TRBJ1-4; no reliable D call. From germline, CDR1 is MNHNY and CDR2 SVGAGI (reference sequence). This CDR3 is built from 15 residues. Trimming took off 2 bases at V and 2 bases at J, with 9 bases between the two ends.

The V gene is TRBV4-2, the J gene TRBJ2-3; D is uncertain. The CDR3 has 13 residues. The ends were cut back, 0 bases at V and 3 bases at J, with 4 bases in the middle. Germline CDR1 reads LGHNA; CDR2 reads YNFKEQ. CDR3 bases: TGTGCCAGCAGCCAAGAACTTACAGATACGCAGTATTTT. Its translation is CASSQELTDTQYF.

This rearrangement joins TRBV11-2 to TRBJ2-2; 8 positions agree with TRBD1. Germline values: CDR1 SGHAT, CDR2 FQNNGV. The ends lost 3 bases at V and 5 bases at J; junction bases unmatched: 5. CDR3 length equals 15 residues. CDR3 amino acids: CASSFGQGGTGELFF. CDR3 nucleotides: TGTGCCAGCAGCTTCGGACAGGGAGGTACCGGGGAGCTGTTTTTT.

This clonotype was observed a few times. The chain uses TRBV24-1 and TRBJ2-2; no definite D call. V gave up 0 bases and J gave up 4 bases, with 8 bases separating them. The CDR3 runs to 15 residues. Germline V gives CDR1 KGHDR, CDR2 SFDVKD. CDR3 sequence: CATSDLGYTTGELFF. In DNA form, the CDR3 reads TGTGCCACCAGTGATTTGGGCTACACCACCGGGGAGCTGTTTTTT.

The V call is TRBV10-3, the J call TRBJ2-3; D is undetermined. V lost 6 bases and J lost 0, with 10 bases in between. Looked up from germline, CDR1 is ENHRY and CDR2 is SYGVKD. CDR3 size: 14 residues. This CDR3 is CAIRRHSSTDTQYF. The DNA for the CDR3 is TGTGCCATCAGGCGACACTCTAGCACAGATACGCAGTATTTT.

The V gene is TRBV12-3 or TRBV12-4, the J gene TRBJ2-3; D is unclear. The V gene lost 6 bases and the J gene lost 5 bases, with 15 bases spanning the gap. CDR3 length equals 14 residues. CDR3 protein: CASSPWAGRDTQYF. The CDR3 DNA is TGTGCCAGCAGCCCCTGGGCCGGGCGAGATACGCAGTATTTT.